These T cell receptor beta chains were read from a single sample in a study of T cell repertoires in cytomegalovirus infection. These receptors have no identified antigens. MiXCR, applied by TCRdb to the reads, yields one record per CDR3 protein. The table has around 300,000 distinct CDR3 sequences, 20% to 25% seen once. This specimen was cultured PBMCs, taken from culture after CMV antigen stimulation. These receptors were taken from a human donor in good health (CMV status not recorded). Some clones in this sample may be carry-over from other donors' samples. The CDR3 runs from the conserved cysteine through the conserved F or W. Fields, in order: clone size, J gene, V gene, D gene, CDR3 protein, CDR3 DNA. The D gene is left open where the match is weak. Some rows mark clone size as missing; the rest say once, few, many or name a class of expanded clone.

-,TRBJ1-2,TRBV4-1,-,CASSQDKGGYGYTF,TGCGCCAGCAGCCAAGATAAGGGAGGCTATGGCTACACCTTC
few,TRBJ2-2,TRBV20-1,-,CSVGGKHNTGELFF,TGCAGTGTTGGGGGGAAGCATAACACCGGGGAGCTGTTTTTT
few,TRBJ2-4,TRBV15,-,CATSSGWLFYGLAKNIQYF,TGTGCCACCAGCAGTGGGTGGCTGTTTTACGGGTTAGCCAAAAACATTCAGTACTTC
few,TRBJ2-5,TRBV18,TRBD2,CASSPGLPGLANQETQYF,TGTGCCAGCTCACCTGGGTTACCGGGACTAGCGAACCAAGAGACCCAGTACTTC
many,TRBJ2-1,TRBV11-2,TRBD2,CASSPRTGLAGRGNEQFF,TGTGCCAGCAGCCCCCGCACGGGACTAGCGGGTAGGGGAAATGAGCAGTTCTTC
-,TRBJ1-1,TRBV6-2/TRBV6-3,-,CASRTRGGNTEAFF,TGTGCCAGCAGAACTAGAGGGGGGAACACTGAAGCTTTCTTT
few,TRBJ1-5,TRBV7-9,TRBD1,CASSLTRTGGANQPQHF,TGTGCCAGCAGCTTAACCCGTACAGGGGGCGCGAATCAGCCCCAGCATTTT
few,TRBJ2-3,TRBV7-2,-,CASSLRQTTDTQYF,TGTGCCAGCAGCTTACGACAGACCACAGATACGCAGTATTTT
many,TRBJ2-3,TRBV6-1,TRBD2,CASSMAGVPTDTQYF,TGTGCCAGCAGTATGGCGGGGGTCCCCACAGATACGCAGTATTTT
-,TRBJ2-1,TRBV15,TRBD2,CATSRVAGGVNEQFF,TGTGCCACCAGCAGAGTAGCGGGAGGGGTGAATGAGCAGTTCTTC
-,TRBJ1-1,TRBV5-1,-,CASSLKSLGGANTEAFF,TGCGCCAGCAGCTTGAAAAGTTTGGGGGGGGCGAACACTGAAGCTTTCTTT
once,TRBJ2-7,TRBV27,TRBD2,CASSRGLAGEIYEQYF,TGTGCCAGCAGTCGCGGACTAGCGGGAGAAATCTACGAGCAGTACTTC
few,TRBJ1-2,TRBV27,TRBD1,CASSLGGQGQGYTF,TGTGCCAGCAGTTTGGGGGGACAGGGGCAGGGCTACACCTTC
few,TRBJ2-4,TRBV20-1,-,CSATGGADIQYF,TGCAGTGCCACAGGGGGGGCGGACATTCAGTACTTC
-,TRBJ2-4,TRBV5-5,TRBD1,CASSLQNRDRVNIQYF,TGTGCCAGCAGCCTACAAAACCGGGACAGGGTGAACATTCAGTACTTC
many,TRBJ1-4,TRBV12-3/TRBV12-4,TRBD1,CASSQTGSNEKLFF,TGTGCCAGCAGTCAGACAGGGAGTAATGAAAAACTGTTTTTT
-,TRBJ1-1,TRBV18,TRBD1,CASSPNRGARTEAFF,TGTGCCAGCTCACCGAACAGGGGGGCGAGGACTGAAGCTTTCTTT
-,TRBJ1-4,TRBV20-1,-,CSARDPQGIGKLFF,TGCAGTGCTAGAGATCCTCAGGGGATCGGAAAACTGTTTTTT
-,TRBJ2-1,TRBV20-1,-,CSAREARRANEQFF,TGCAGTGCTAGAGAGGCTCGAAGGGCTAATGAGCAGTTCTTC
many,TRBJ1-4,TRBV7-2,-,CASSPRGGASNEKLFF,TGTGCCAGCAGCCCGCGTGGCGGGGCCTCTAATGAAAAACTGTTTTTT
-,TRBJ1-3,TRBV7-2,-,CASSLDGIPGNTIYF,TGTGCCAGCAGCTTAGACGGGATTCCTGGAAACACCATATATTTT
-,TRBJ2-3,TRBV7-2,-,CASSFGRRSTDTQYF,TGTGCCAGCAGCTTTGGACGGAGGAGCACAGATACGCAGTATTTT
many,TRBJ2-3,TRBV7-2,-,CASSKSRGDTQYF,TGTGCCAGCAGCAAATCAAGAGGAGATACGCAGTATTTT
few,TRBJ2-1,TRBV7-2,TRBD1,CASSPGTGTFF,TGTGCCAGCAGCCCCGGGACAGGGACATTCTTC
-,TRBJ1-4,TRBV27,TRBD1,CASSLGTGSPLFF,TGTGCCAGCAGTTTAGGGACAGGGAGCCCTCTGTTTTTT
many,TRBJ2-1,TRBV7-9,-,CASSLVGGAYNEQFF,TGTGCCAGCAGCTTAGTGGGAGGTGCCTACAATGAGCAGTTCTTC
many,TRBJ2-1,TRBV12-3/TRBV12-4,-,CASRDGPSSYNEQFF,TGTGCCAGCAGGGACGGGCCCAGCTCCTACAATGAGCAGTTCTTC
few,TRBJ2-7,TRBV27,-,CVSRGIGPREQYF,TGTGTCAGTCGGGGGATTGGTCCTCGCGAGCAGTACTTC
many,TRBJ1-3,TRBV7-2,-,CASSYGTARASGNTIYF,TGTGCCAGCAGCTATGGGACGGCAAGGGCATCAGGAAACACCATATATTTT
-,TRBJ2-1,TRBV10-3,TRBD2,CAIGTSVNEQFF,TGTGCCATTGGGACTAGCGTCAATGAGCAGTTCTTC
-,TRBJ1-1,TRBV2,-,CASSEMTMGGTEAFF,TGTGCCAGCAGTGAGATGACAATGGGTGGCACTGAAGCTTTCTTT
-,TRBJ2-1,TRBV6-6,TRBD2,CSCRERETYEQFF,TGTTCCTGCCGCGAGCGGGAGACGTATGAGCAGTTCTTC
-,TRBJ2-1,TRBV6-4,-,CASSDVAMSSYNEQFF,TGTGCCAGCAGTGACGTAGCGATGAGCTCCTACAATGAGCAGTTCTTC
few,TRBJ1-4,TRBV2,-,CASSGMTGTNEKLFF,TGTGCCAGCAGTGGGATGACAGGAACGAATGAAAAACTGTTTTTT
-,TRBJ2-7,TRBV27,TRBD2,CANSSRTSGSIEQYF,TGTGCCAACAGTTCCCGGACTAGCGGGAGTATTGAGCAGTACTTC
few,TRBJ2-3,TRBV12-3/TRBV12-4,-,CASSSSFTQYF,TGTGCCAGCAGTTCTAGTTTTACGCAGTATTTT
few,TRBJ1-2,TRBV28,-,CASSFWHANYGYTF,TGTGCCAGCAGTTTTTGGCACGCTAACTATGGCTACACCTTC
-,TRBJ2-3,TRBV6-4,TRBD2,CASSESSGSPDTQYF,TGTGCCAGCAGTGAATCTAGCGGGAGCCCAGATACGCAGTATTTT
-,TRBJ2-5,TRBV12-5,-,CASGLVGETQYF,TGTGCTAGTGGTTTGGTAGGCGAGACCCAGTACTTC
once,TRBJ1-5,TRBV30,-,CAWSLLGGQPQHF,TGTGCCTGGAGTCTACTGGGAGGTCAGCCCCAGCATTTT
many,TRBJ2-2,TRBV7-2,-,CASSLRLWTGELFF,TGTGCCAGCAGCTTGCGCCTTTGGACCGGGGAGCTGTTTTTT